These T cell receptor beta chains were read from a single sample in a study of T cell changes during pregnancy in multiple sclerosis. Data came from immunoSEQ multiplex PCR; TCRdb stores just in-frame clones and leaves some out. The repertoire consists of fewer than 65,000 clones, with under 95% occurring once and the leading ten covering approximately 3%. This specimen consisted of peripheral blood, obtained in the first trimester of pregnancy. These receptors were collected from a female donor in good health, enrolled as a control in a pregnancy study. Both conserved end residues are trimmed from each CDR3.

j_call: TRBJ2-2
v_call: TRBV30
cdr3_aa: AWSFRTGLTGELF

j_call: TRBJ2-7
v_call: TRBV6-1
cdr3_aa: ASSGGKAGYEQY

j_call: TRBJ1-2
v_call: TRBV19
cdr3_aa: ASSLAGYEDGYT

j_call: TRBJ2-2
v_call: TRBV4-2
cdr3_aa: ASSPRTGLNTGELF

j_call: TRBJ1-2
v_call: TRBV7-9
cdr3_aa: ASSQAGIRDYGYT

j_call: TRBJ1-5
v_call: TRBV9
cdr3_aa: ASSVDGAQPQH

j_call: TRBJ2-7
v_call: TRBV4-1
cdr3_aa: ASSQGQVSYEQY

j_call: TRBJ1-1
v_call: TRBV2
cdr3_aa: AIVRGGAIEAF

j_call: TRBJ2-7
v_call: TRBV28
cdr3_aa: ASRTPQGASLEQY

j_call: TRBJ2-5
v_call: TRBV29-1
cdr3_aa: SDRDFKETQY

j_call: TRBJ2-2
v_call: TRBV13
cdr3_aa: ASSPRRDTGELF

j_call: TRBJ2-1
v_call: TRBV7-3
cdr3_aa: ASSSWTGYNEQF

j_call: TRBJ2-3
v_call: TRBV4-3
cdr3_aa: ASSQDPGAGGADTQY

j_call: TRBJ1-1
v_call: TRBV5-1
cdr3_aa: ASNLRDKNTEAF

j_call: TRBJ2-5
v_call: TRBV27
cdr3_aa: ASSFQGAWETQY

j_call: TRBJ1-5
v_call: TRBV2
cdr3_aa: ASSGRRAGDQPQH

j_call: TRBJ2-3
v_call: TRBV6-1
cdr3_aa: ASGSGGPSTDTQY

j_call: TRBJ2-1
v_call: TRBV18
cdr3_aa: ASSPDSDRNEQF

j_call: TRBJ1-1
v_call: TRBV2
cdr3_aa: ASSLIERNTEAF

j_call: TRBJ2-2
v_call: TRBV6-5
cdr3_aa: ASSFGLMNTGELF